Each of the 7 T cell receptor beta chains below was sequenced from the same sample in a study of blood T cell repertoires in COVID-19. Profiling relied on immunoSEQ multiplex PCR, and the TCRdb table lists in-frame clones only, not all of them. This repertoire shows about 180,000 clones, roughly 88% found once; its top ten account for roughly 9.8%. Sequenced material: peripheral blood. These TCRs come from a human donor with active or convalescent COVID-19. The donor label of this sample is uncertain.

V usage is TRBV9 and J usage is TRBJ1-2; perhaps TRBD1 as D (6 bases). The germline V gene has CDR1 SGDLS and CDR2 YYNGEE. The CDR3 spans 13 residues. Deletions cut 5 bases from V and 6 bases from J, with 14 bases between. The chain's CDR3 is CASSSRGAHGYTF. In DNA, the CDR3 is TGTGCCAGCAGTTCCCGGGGGGCCCATGGCTACACCTTC. The full variable domain, in which reference TRBV9 and TRBJ1-2 provide the parts outside the CDR3, is DSGVTQTPKHLITATGQRVTLRCSPRSGDLSVYWYQQSLDQGLQFLIQYYNGEERAKGNILERFSAQQFPDLHSELNLSSLELGDSALYFCASSSRGAHGYTFGSGTRLTVV.

This chain links TRBV7-9 with TRBJ1-4; no definite D call. Trimming cost V 4 bases and J 4 bases, with 10 bases left between them. Germline V CDR1 and CDR2: SEHNR, FQNEAQ (reference sequence). The CDR3 has 14 amino acids. DNA of the CDR3: TGTGCCAGCAGCTACGCCCCCAGTAATGAAAAACTGTTTTTT. Its translation is CASSYAPSNEKLFF.

This chain uses TRBV18 with TRBJ2-5; D may be TRBD2 (5 bases). This CDR3 contains 14 residues. Looked up from germline, CDR1 is KGHSH and CDR2 is LQKENI. Trimming pared 0 bases from V and 5 bases from J, leaving 10 bases between. CDR3 protein: CASSPPEARETQYF. In DNA form, the CDR3 reads TGTGCCAGCTCACCACCGGAGGCCCGGGAGACCCAGTACTTC.

The V call is TRBV7-3, the J call TRBJ2-1, with a tentative D call TRBD1 (5 bases). The germline gives CDR1 SGHTA, CDR2 FQGTGA. The CDR3 spans 13 residues. V lost 7 bases to trimming and J lost 4 bases, with 11 bases between them. CDR3 sequence (DNA): TGTGCCAGCAACACCCCAGGGTACAATGAGCAGTTCTTC. Residues: CASNTPGYNEQFF.

The gene calls are TRBV5-3 and TRBJ1-1; perhaps TRBD1 as D (5 bases). TRBV5-3 is classed as an ORF, of uncertain function. V was clipped by 4 bases and J by 0 bases, with 10 bases between them. The CDR3 is 14 residues long. The CDR3 DNA reads as TGTGCCAGAAGCGCGGGACTGATGAACACTGAAGCTTTCTTT. It translates to CARSAGLMNTEAFF.

The chain links TRBV11-1 to TRBJ1-1, with TRBD1 matching 10 bases. V was clipped by 0 bases and J by 11 bases; unmatched bases: 9. The CDR3 consists of 15 residues. Per the germline V gene, CDR1 is SGHAT and CDR2 is FQDESV (reference sequence). This CDR3 reads CASSLARGQGGGAFF. CDR3 in DNA: TGTGCCAGCAGCTTAGCGCGAGGACAGGGGGGTGGCGCTTTCTTT.

This clone occurred a few times. The chain employs TRBV9 and TRBJ2-5; 10 bases line up with TRBD2. From germline, CDR1 is SGDLS and CDR2 YYNGEE. The CDR3 is 17 residues long. V dropped 4 bases and J dropped 5; count of bases not matched to a gene: 14. The CDR3 DNA reads TGTGCCAGCAGCAGAACCAACGGGCTAGCGGGAGTCGAGACCCAGTACTTC. Residues: CASSRTNGLAGVETQYF.